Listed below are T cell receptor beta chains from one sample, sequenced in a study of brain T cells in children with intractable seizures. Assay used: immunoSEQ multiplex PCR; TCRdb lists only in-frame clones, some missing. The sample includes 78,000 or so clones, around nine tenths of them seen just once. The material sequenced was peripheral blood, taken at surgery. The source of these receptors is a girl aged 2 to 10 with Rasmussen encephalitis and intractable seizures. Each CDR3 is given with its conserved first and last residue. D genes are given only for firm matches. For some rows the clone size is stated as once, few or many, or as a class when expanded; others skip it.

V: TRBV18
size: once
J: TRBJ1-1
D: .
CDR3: CASSPPSETEAFF
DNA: TGTGCCAGCTCACCACCGTCAGAAACTGAAGCTTTCTTT

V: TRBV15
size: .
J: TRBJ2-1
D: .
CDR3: CATSRVGLGLDHNEQFF
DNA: TGTGCCACCAGCAGAGTTGGTTTGGGACTGGACCACAATGAGCAGTTCTTC

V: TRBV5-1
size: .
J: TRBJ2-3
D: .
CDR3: CASSLASIRTDTQYF
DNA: TGCGCCAGCAGCTTGGCCTCGATTCGCACAGATACGCAGTATTTT

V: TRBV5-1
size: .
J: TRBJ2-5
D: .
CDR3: CASSVQQETQYF
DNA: TGCGCCAGCAGCGTACAACAAGAGACCCAGTACTTC

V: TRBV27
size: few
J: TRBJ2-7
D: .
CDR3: CASSLQDGYEQYF
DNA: TGTGCCAGCAGTTTACAAGACGGCTACGAGCAGTACTTC

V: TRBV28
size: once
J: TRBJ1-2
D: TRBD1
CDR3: CASMGQGNYGYTF
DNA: TGTGCCAGTATGGGACAGGGAAACTATGGCTACACCTTC

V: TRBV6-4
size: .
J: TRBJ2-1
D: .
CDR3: CASSLGNNEQFF
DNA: TGTGCCAGCAGTTTGGGGAACAATGAGCAGTTCTTC

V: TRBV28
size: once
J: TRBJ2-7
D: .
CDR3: CASSSEPYEQYF
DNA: TGTGCCAGCAGTTCTGAACCCTACGAGCAGTACTTC

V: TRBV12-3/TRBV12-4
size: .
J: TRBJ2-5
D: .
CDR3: CASSLKETQYF
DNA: TGTGCCAGCAGTTTGAAAGAGACCCAGTACTTC

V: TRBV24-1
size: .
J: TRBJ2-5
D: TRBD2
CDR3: CATRVAGEETQYF
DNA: TGTGCCACCAGAGTAGCGGGGGAGGAGACCCAGTACTTC

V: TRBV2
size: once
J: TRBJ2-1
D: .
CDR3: CASSERAGTQYNEQFF
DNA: TGTGCCAGCAGTGAAAGGGCTGGGACTCAGTACAATGAGCAGTTCTTC

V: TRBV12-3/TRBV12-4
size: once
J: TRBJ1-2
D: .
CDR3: CASSPTSLYGYTF
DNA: TGTGCCAGCAGCCCTACCTCGCTCTATGGCTACACCTTC

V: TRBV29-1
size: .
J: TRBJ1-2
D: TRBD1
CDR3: CSVEYRGRNHYGYTF
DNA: TGCAGCGTTGAGTACAGGGGTCGGAATCACTATGGCTACACCTTC

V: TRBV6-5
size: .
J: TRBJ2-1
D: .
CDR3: CASTPRGSSYNEQFF
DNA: TGTGCCAGCACCCCACGGGGCAGCTCCTACAATGAGCAGTTCTTC

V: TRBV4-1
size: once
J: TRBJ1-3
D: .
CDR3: CASSQMGTGNTIYF
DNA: TGCGCCAGCAGCCAGATGGGGACTGGAAACACCATATATTTT

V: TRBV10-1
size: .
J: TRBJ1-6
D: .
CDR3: CASSEIGRVDLHF
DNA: TGCGCCAGCAGTGAAATCGGGAGGGTCGACCTCCACTTT

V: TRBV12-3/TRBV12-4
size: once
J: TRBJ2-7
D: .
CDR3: CASSLFRDYEQYF
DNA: TGTGCCAGCAGTTTATTTCGGGACTACGAGCAGTACTTC

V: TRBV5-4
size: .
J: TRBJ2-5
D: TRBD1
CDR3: CASSLAHRGWQETQYF
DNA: TGTGCCAGCAGCTTGGCGCACAGGGGGTGGCAGGAGACCCAGTACTTC

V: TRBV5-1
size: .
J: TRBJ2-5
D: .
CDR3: CASSAKRPNRPQETQYF
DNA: TGCGCCAGCAGCGCCAAGCGCCCAAACAGGCCCCAAGAGACCCAGTACTTC

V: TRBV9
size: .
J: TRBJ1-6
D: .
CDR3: CASSGGLVNSPLHF
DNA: TGTGCCAGCAGCGGAGGACTGGTCAATTCACCCCTCCACTTT

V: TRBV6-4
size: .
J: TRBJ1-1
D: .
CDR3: CASSERTRVLFVGTEAFF
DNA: TGTGCCAGCAGTGAGAGAACCAGAGTCTTGTTTGTGGGCACTGAAGCTTTCTTT

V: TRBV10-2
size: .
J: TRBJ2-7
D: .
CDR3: CASSDVTYEQYF
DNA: TGCGCCAGCAGTGACGTCACCTACGAGCAGTACTTC

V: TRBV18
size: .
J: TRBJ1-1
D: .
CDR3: CASSPGERPMNTEAFF
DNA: TGTGCCAGCTCACCGGGAGAAAGACCGATGAACACTGAAGCTTTCTTT

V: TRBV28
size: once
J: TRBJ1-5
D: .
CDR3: CASSLYRQAGDQPQHF
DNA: TGTGCCAGCAGTTTATATCGGCAGGCCGGCGATCAGCCCCAGCATTTT

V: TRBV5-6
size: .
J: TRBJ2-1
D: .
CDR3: CASTYLDPWQFF
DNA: TGTGCCAGCACCTACCTTGACCCTTGGCAGTTCTTC

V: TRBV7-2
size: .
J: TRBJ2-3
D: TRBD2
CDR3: CASSLGGSGGDTQYF
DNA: TGTGCCAGCAGCTTAGGCGGTAGCGGGGGGGATACGCAGTATTTT

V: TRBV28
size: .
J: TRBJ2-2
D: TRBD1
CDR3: CASLTLGTGVTGELFF
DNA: TGTGCCAGCCTCACTCTGGGGACAGGGGTCACCGGGGAGCTGTTTTTT

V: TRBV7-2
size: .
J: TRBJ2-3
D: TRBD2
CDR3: CASSFYGRGTDTQYF
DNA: TGTGCCAGCAGCTTTTACGGGAGGGGCACAGATACGCAGTATTTT